One and the same sample provided the 21 T cell receptor beta chains below, sequenced in a study of PD-1 blockade in mismatch repair-deficient tumors. Produced via immunoSEQ multiplex PCR; TCRdb's table is partial and in-frame only. Among approximately 25,000 clones listed, 75% to 85% were seen once. The sequencing here drew on peripheral blood, taken 12 weeks after starting pembrolizumab. These receptors were collected from an adult with mismatch repair-deficient cancer.

The V and J genes are TRBV4-1 and TRBJ2-7; D is undetermined. Deletions cut 5 bases from V and 1 base from J, with 15 bases between. The V gene's germline CDR1 is MGHRA and CDR2 YSYEKL. CDR3 length equals 15 residues. The CDR3, as DNA: TGCGCCAGCAGCTCTCTGCGAGTTGGTTCCTACGAGCAGTACTTC. Residues: CASSSLRVGSYEQYF.

This chain joins TRBV4-1 and TRBJ1-1; D gene uncertain. Germline lookup yields CDR1 MGHRA and CDR2 YSYEKL. The CDR3 extends over 16 amino acids. V was cut by 3 bases and J by 6 bases, with 20 bases left in between. CDR3 DNA sequence: TGCGCCAGCAGCCACCAGACACCACCGGTTATAGCTGAAGCTTTCTTT. It encodes CASSHQTPPVIAEAFF.

V gene TRBV6-5 combines with J gene TRBJ2-1, with 12 bases that match TRBD2. CDR3 length equals 14 residues. The V gene end was trimmed by 5 bases and the J gene end by 10 bases; junction bases not matched to a gene: 6. Germline V CDR1 and CDR2: MNHEY, SVGAGI. The CDR3 region is CASSRSSGRAEQFF. CDR3 in DNA: TGTGCCAGCAGTAGATCTAGCGGGAGGGCCGAGCAGTTCTTC.

The chain recombines TRBV30 with TRBJ2-7; D is perhaps TRBD2 (6 bases). There are 16 residues in the CDR3. With 0 bases removed from V and 0 bases from J, the gap between germline ends came to 15 bases. Per germline, CDR1 GTSNPN and CDR2 SVGIG (reference sequence). The CDR3 sequence is CAWSVWGGGSSYEQYF. CDR3 nucleotides: TGTGCCTGGAGTGTGTGGGGAGGAGGGAGCTCCTACGAGCAGTACTTC.

This rearrangement joins TRBV4-3 to TRBJ2-4; D gene ambiguous. Germline CDR1 LGHNA, CDR2 YSLEER. V gave up 1 base and J gave up 2 bases, with 6 bases separating them. This CDR3 contains 14 residues. CDR3 nucleotide sequence: TGCGCCAGCAGCCAAGGGGTGTCCAAAAACATTCAGTACTTC. This codes for CASSQGVSKNIQYF.

This chain uses TRBV5-6 with TRBJ2-7, with D possibly called TRBD1 or TRBD2 (5 bases each). Germline CDR1 reads SGHDT; CDR2 reads YYEEEE. Trimming cost V 4 bases and J 2 bases, with 25 bases left between them. The length of the CDR3 is 18 residues. CDR3 residues: CASSLRISRDGETYEQYF. In DNA form, the CDR3 reads TGTGCCAGCAGCCTCCGCATAAGCCGGGACGGGGAAACCTACGAGCAGTACTTC. Variable domain in full (rest from reference TRBV5-6 and TRBJ2-7): DAGVTQSPTHLIKTRGQQVTLRCSPKSGHDTVSWYQQALGQGPQFIFQYYEEEERQRGNFPDRFSGHQFPNYSSELNVNALLLGDSALYLCASSLRISRDGETYEQYFGPGTRLTVT.

V gene TRBV28 combines with J gene TRBJ1-5; maybe TRBD1 (5 bases). The V end was cut by 3 bases, the J end by 7 bases, with 13 bases between. This CDR3 has 14 amino acids. Germline lookup yields CDR1 MDHEN and CDR2 SYDVKM. In nucleotides, the CDR3 is TGTGCCAGCAGTTTCCCAGGGCCCCAGCAGCCCCAGCATTTT. Translated: CASSFPGPQQPQHF.

This clone was seen only a few times. J is TRBJ2-3 and V is TRBV7-9; 11 bases are a match to TRBD2. With 0 bases clipped from V and 2 bases from J, the junction kept 1 base outside the gene matches. CDR1 is SEHNR and CDR2 is FQNEAQ in the germline V gene (reference sequence). This CDR3 is 16 amino acids long. CDR3 sequence reads: CASSLATSGNTDTQYF. The CDR3 DNA reads TGTGCCAGCAGCTTAGCGACTAGCGGGAACACAGATACGCAGTATTTT.

The chain joins TRBV10-3 to TRBJ2-5; no clear D. In germline, CDR1 is ENHRY, CDR2 SYGVKD. The CDR3 is made up of 14 amino acids. Between the trimmed V and J ends, which lost 4 bases and 2 bases, there was a span of 11 bases. CDR3 DNA: TGTGCCATCAGTGGTGGGTTGGGGCAAGAGACCCAGTACTTC. This codes for CAISGGLGQETQYF.

This chain connects TRBV5-4 to TRBJ2-5; D is perhaps TRBD1 or TRBD2 (6 bases each). The V and J ends lost 0 bases and 1 base respectively, with 7 bases between them. Germline CDR1 reads SGHNT; CDR2 reads YYREEE (reference sequence). The CDR3 is 14 amino acids. CDR3 coding DNA: TGTGCCAGCAGCTTGGCGGGGGCCCAAGAGACCCAGTACTTC. It specifies CASSLAGAQETQYF. Based on the CDR3 plus reference TRBV5-4 and TRBJ2-5, the full variable domain is ETGVTQSPTHLIKTRGQQVTLRCSSQSGHNTVSWYQQALGQGPQFIFQYYREEENGRGNFPPRFSGLQFPNYSSELNVNALELDDSALYLCASSLAGAQETQYFGPGTRLLVL.

This chain joins TRBV4-1 and TRBJ2-7; 14 bases agree with TRBD2. Trimming cost V 2 bases and J 2 bases; bases outside gene matches: 2. Germline V lookup: CDR1 MGHRA, CDR2 YSYEKL. The CDR3 sequence is 16 residues long. Here the CDR3 DNA reads TGCGCCAGCAGCCAACCGACTAGCGGGAGGGCCTACGAGCAGTACTTC. This gives the protein CASSQPTSGRAYEQYF.

V and J are TRBV6-6 and TRBJ1-2, with 8 nucleotides matching TRBD1. Germline V gene sequence: CDR1 MNHNY, CDR2 SVGAGI (reference sequence). With 5 bases clipped from V and 10 bases from J, the junction kept 9 bases outside the gene matches. The length of the CDR3 is 13 residues. This chain's CDR3 is CASSKSGQVDYTF. Here the CDR3 DNA reads TGTGCCAGCAGTAAATCGGGACAGGTGGACTACACCTTC.

The V gene is TRBV12-2, the J gene TRBJ2-7; TRBD1 is the table's D call, not checked against the DNA. TRBV12-2 corresponds to a pseudogene. The CDR3 length is 16 residues. The CDR3 spells CASRLGDRVRGYEQCF. CDR3 DNA sequence: TGTGCAAGTCGCTTAGGAGACAGGGTGCGGGGTTACGAGCAGTGCTTC.

The rearrangement uses TRBV10-3 and TRBJ1-1; D remains unclear. Germline V gives CDR1 ENHRY, CDR2 SYGVKD. CDR3 length equals 13 residues. Trimming cost V 10 bases and J 1 base, with 13 bases left between them. The DNA of the CDR3 is TGTGCCACCCATCCCCTTACGAACACTGAAGCTTTCTTT. Encoded protein: CATHPLTNTEAFF.

This clone was detected only a few times. V is TRBV6-1 and J is TRBJ1-1; D remains ambiguous. The V and J ends lost 5 bases and 7 bases respectively, with 14 bases between them. Germline assignment: CDR1 MNHNS and CDR2 SASEGT. This CDR3 region has 13 residues. Here the CDR3 DNA reads TGTGCCAGCAGTCTTTATACAGCCGGTGAAGCTTTCTTT. Translated: CASSLYTAGEAFF.

This chain links TRBV19 with TRBJ1-4; 9 bases fit TRBD1. Trimming removed 1 base from V and 6 bases from J; junction bases left unmatched: 6. CDR1 is LNHDA, CDR2 SQIVND, per germline (reference sequence). The CDR3 sequence is 16 residues long. DNA for the CDR3: TGTGCCAGTAGTATAGGGGCCGGGACAGGGTATGAAAAACTGTTTTTT. Translated, it gives CASSIGAGTGYEKLFF. Full variable domain (missing parts from reference TRBV19 and TRBJ1-4): DGGITQSPKYLFRKEGQNVTLSCEQNLNHDAMYWYRQDPGQGLRLIYYSQIVNDFQKGDIAEGYSVSREKKESFPLTVTSAQKNPTAFYLCASSIGAGTGYEKLFFGSGTQLSVL.

The chain recombines TRBV2 with TRBJ1-1; tentatively, D is TRBD1 (6 bases). V dropped 5 bases and J dropped 1 base, with 8 bases sitting between them. CDR3 size: 13 residues. CDR1 SNHLY and CDR2 FYNNEI come from the germline V gene. CDR3 DNA: TGTGCCAGCAGTTTACAGGGGAACACTGAAGCTTTCTTT. Translation gives CASSLQGNTEAFF.

This chain connects TRBV30 to TRBJ2-7; 11 bases align to TRBD1. V lost 1 base to trimming and J lost 9 bases; unmatched junction nucleotides: 5. The germline gives CDR1 GTSNPN, CDR2 SVGIG (reference sequence). The length of the CDR3 is 13 residues. The CDR3 loop is CAWSGTGGRRQYF. The CDR3 DNA reads TGTGCCTGGAGTGGGACAGGGGGCAGGAGGCAGTACTTC.

The chain uses TRBV11-3 and TRBJ1-5; D gene unclear. Germline CDR1 is SGHNT and CDR2 is YENEEA. CDR3 length: 13 amino acids. Trimming removed 5 bases at V and 4 bases at J, with 9 bases between. The CDR3 loop is CASSTQNNQPQHF. The CDR3 nucleotides are TGTGCCAGCAGCACGCAAAATAATCAGCCCCAGCATTTT.

V is TRBV29-1 and J is TRBJ2-1; D is unresolved. The V and J ends lost 4 bases and 4 bases respectively, with 8 bases between them. The CDR3 spans 12 residues. Germline loops: CDR1 SQVTM, CDR2 ANQGSEA. In DNA form, the CDR3 reads TGCAGCGTTGTAGACTTTTACAATGAGCAGTTCTTC. The encoded protein is CSVVDFYNEQFF.

V usage is TRBV4-1 and J usage is TRBJ2-7, with D perhaps TRBD1 or TRBD2 (5 bases each). The V end was cut by 1 base, the J end by 4 bases, with 11 bases between. This CDR3 comprises 14 residues. Germline values: CDR1 MGHRA, CDR2 YSYEKL. The CDR3 coding sequence is TGCGCCAGCAGCCAAGGAGGGAAGGGGTACGAGCAGTACTTC. Amino acid sequence: CASSQGGKGYEQYF.